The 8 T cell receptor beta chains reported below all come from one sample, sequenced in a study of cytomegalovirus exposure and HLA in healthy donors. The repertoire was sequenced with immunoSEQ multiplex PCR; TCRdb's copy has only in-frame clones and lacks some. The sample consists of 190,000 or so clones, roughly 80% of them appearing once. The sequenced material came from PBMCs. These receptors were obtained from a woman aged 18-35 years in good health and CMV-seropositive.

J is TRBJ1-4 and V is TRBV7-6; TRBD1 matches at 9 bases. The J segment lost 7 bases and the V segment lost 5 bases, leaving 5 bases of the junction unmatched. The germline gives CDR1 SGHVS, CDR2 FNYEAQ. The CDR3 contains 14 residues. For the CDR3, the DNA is TGTGCCAGCAGCCCGGACAGGGGAGGTGAAAAACTGTTTTTT. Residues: CASSPDRGGEKLFF.

The CDR3 spells CASSNSRAGSSYEQYF. CDR3 bases: TGTGCCAGCAGCAACTCTCGGGCGGGGAGCTCCTACGAGCAGTACTTC. The chain has TRBV7-2 and TRBJ2-7; TRBD2 is a possible D gene (6 bases). Per germline, CDR1 SGHTA and CDR2 FQGNSA. Trimming removed 5 bases from V and 0 bases from J, with 17 bases in between. CDR3 size: 16 residues.

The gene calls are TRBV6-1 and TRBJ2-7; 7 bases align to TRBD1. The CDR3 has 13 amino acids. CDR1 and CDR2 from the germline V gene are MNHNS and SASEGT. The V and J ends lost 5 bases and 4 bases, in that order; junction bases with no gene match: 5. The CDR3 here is CASSLDRSYEQYF. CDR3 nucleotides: TGTGCCAGCAGTTTGGACAGGTCATACGAGCAGTACTTC.

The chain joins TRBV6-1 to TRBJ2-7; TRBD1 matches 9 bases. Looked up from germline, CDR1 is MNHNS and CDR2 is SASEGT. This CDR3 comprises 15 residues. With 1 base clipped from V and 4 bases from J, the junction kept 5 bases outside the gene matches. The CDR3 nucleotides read TGTGCCAGCAGTGAAGGGGACAGGGCTAGGTACGAGCAGTACTTC. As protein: CASSEGDRARYEQYF.

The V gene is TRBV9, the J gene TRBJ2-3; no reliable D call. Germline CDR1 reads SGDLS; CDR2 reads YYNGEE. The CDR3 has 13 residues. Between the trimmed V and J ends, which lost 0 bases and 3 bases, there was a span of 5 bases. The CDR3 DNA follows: TGTGCCAGCAGCGTAGACCAGACAGATACGCAGTATTTT. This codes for CASSVDQTDTQYF. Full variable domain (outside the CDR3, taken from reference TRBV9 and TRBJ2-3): DSGVTQTPKHLITATGQRVTLRCSPRSGDLSVYWYQQSLDQGLQFLIQYYNGEERAKGNILERFSAQQFPDLHSELNLSSLELGDSALYFCASSVDQTDTQYFGPGTRLTVL.

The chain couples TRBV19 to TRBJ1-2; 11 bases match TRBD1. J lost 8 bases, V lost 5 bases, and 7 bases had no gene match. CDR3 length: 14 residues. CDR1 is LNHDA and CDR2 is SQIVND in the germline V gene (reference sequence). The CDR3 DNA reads TGTGCCAGTAGTCCCGGACAGGGGGCGTGGGGCTACACCTTC. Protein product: CASSPGQGAWGYTF. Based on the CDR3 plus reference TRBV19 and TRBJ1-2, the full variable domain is DGGITQSPKYLFRKEGQNVTLSCEQNLNHDAMYWYRQDPGQGLRLIYYSQIVNDFQKGDIAEGYSVSREKKESFPLTVTSAQKNPTAFYLCASSPGQGAWGYTFGSGTRLTVV.

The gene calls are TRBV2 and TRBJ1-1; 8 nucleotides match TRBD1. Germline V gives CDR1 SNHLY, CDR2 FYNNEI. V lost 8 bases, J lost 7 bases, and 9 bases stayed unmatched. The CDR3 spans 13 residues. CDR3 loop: CASLTGARVEAFF. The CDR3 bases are TGTGCCAGCTTGACAGGGGCGCGGGTTGAAGCTTTCTTT.

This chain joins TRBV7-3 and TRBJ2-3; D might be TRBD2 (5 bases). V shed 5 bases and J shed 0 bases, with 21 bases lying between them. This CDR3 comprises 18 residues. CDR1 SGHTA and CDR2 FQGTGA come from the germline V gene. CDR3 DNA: TGTGCCAGCAGCCGGCAGGCTAGCACCCCCTCTAGCACAGATACGCAGTATTTT. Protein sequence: CASSRQASTPSSTDTQYF.